These T cell receptor beta chains were read from a single sample in a study of T cell responses to AZD1222 COVID-19 vaccine. Some clones are missing from TCRdb's copy, which holds only in-frame ones; the method was immunoSEQ multiplex PCR. This sample has 140,000 or so clones, with about 88% found just once. The sample was peripheral blood, taken on day 0 of AZD1222 vaccination. These receptors all stem from an adult in good health. CDR3s include the opening cysteine and the closing phenylalanine or tryptophan. The order of the fields is J gene, D gene, V gene, clone size, CDR3 DNA, CDR3 protein. A D gene is named only where the DNA matches it firmly. Not all rows give a size; the values are once, few, many and, for expanded clones, a class.

j_gene: TRBJ2-3
d_gene: .
v_gene: TRBV6-2/TRBV6-3
abundance: .
CDR3nt: TGTGCCAGCAGTTACTCTGGGGGGCAGGGGCCAGATACGCAGTATTTT
CDR3aa: CASSYSGGQGPDTQYF

j_gene: TRBJ1-2
d_gene: TRBD1
v_gene: TRBV7-2
abundance: .
CDR3nt: TGTGCCAGCAGCGCACAGGGGGCCAAAGACTATGGCTACACCTTC
CDR3aa: CASSAQGAKDYGYTF

j_gene: TRBJ1-5
d_gene: .
v_gene: TRBV6-5
abundance: .
CDR3nt: TGTGCCAGCAGTTCGGTGGGTACTCAGCCCCAGCATTTT
CDR3aa: CASSSVGTQPQHF

j_gene: TRBJ2-1
d_gene: .
v_gene: TRBV20-1
abundance: .
CDR3nt: TGCAGTGCTAGTTTCCCCGGGACTGTCAATGAGCAGTTCTTC
CDR3aa: CSASFPGTVNEQFF

j_gene: TRBJ2-7
d_gene: TRBD1
v_gene: TRBV7-9
abundance: few
CDR3nt: TGTGCCAGCAGCTTAGAACAGGGGGTGAACTACGAGCAGTACTTC
CDR3aa: CASSLEQGVNYEQYF

j_gene: TRBJ2-7
d_gene: TRBD2
v_gene: TRBV27
abundance: .
CDR3nt: TGTGCCAGCAGCCCAACCGGGACTAGAATTCTCTACGAGCAGTACTTC
CDR3aa: CASSPTGTRILYEQYF

j_gene: TRBJ1-1
d_gene: .
v_gene: TRBV27
abundance: .
CDR3nt: TGTGCCAGCAGTTATGAGGGGTCGAACACTGAAGCTTTCTTT
CDR3aa: CASSYEGSNTEAFF

j_gene: TRBJ2-3
d_gene: .
v_gene: TRBV28
abundance: .
CDR3nt: TGTGCCAGCAGCCCCGGGACGGATAGCACAGATACGCAGTATTTT
CDR3aa: CASSPGTDSTDTQYF

j_gene: TRBJ1-6
d_gene: .
v_gene: TRBV25-1
abundance: .
CDR3nt: TGTGCCAGCACAAAGCAGGGGAACTATAATTCACCCCTCCACTTT
CDR3aa: CASTKQGNYNSPLHF

j_gene: TRBJ1-6
d_gene: .
v_gene: TRBV7-2
abundance: .
CDR3nt: TGTGCCAGCAGCTCCCTATGGGGGGACTCTAATTCACCCCTCCACTTT
CDR3aa: CASSSLWGDSNSPLHF

j_gene: TRBJ2-7
d_gene: .
v_gene: TRBV28
abundance: .
CDR3nt: TGTGCCAGCAGTCTGGCTATAGACGAGCAGTACTTC
CDR3aa: CASSLAIDEQYF

j_gene: TRBJ2-7
d_gene: TRBD1
v_gene: TRBV19
abundance: .
CDR3nt: TGTGCCAGTAGGAGGACAGGGGGCTCCTACGAGCAGTACTTC
CDR3aa: CASRRTGGSYEQYF

j_gene: TRBJ1-2
d_gene: .
v_gene: TRBV28
abundance: once
CDR3nt: TGTGCCAGCAGTGACAGGACGTACTATGGCTACACCTTC
CDR3aa: CASSDRTYYGYTF

j_gene: TRBJ1-2
d_gene: .
v_gene: TRBV2
abundance: .
CDR3nt: TGTGCCAGCAGCGTGACAGAATATGCCGGTGGCTACACCTTC
CDR3aa: CASSVTEYAGGYTF

j_gene: TRBJ1-2
d_gene: TRBD1
v_gene: TRBV3-1/TRBV3-2
abundance: .
CDR3nt: TGTGCCAGCAGCCAAGGGGGGCGACAGGGTAATGGCTACACCTTC
CDR3aa: CASSQGGRQGNGYTF

j_gene: TRBJ1-5
d_gene: TRBD1
v_gene: TRBV19
abundance: once
CDR3nt: TGTGCCAGTAGTATCGGACAGGGGGGCAATCAGCCCCAGCATTTT
CDR3aa: CASSIGQGGNQPQHF

j_gene: TRBJ2-7
d_gene: TRBD2
v_gene: TRBV7-9
abundance: .
CDR3nt: TGTGCCAGCAGCTTTAGTAGCGGGAAGTTCGAGCAGTACTTC
CDR3aa: CASSFSSGKFEQYF

j_gene: TRBJ1-1
d_gene: TRBD1
v_gene: TRBV18
abundance: .
CDR3nt: TGTGCCAGCTCACTGCAGGGGGACACTGAAGCTTTCTTT
CDR3aa: CASSLQGDTEAFF

j_gene: TRBJ2-7
d_gene: .
v_gene: TRBV15
abundance: .
CDR3nt: TGTGCCACCAGCAGAGTTTCGGCCTACGAGCAGTACTTC
CDR3aa: CATSRVSAYEQYF

j_gene: TRBJ2-1
d_gene: TRBD2
v_gene: TRBV7-8
abundance: .
CDR3nt: TGTGCCAGCAGCTCCAGGACTAGCGGGCCCTACAATGAGCAGTTCTTC
CDR3aa: CASSSRTSGPYNEQFF

j_gene: TRBJ2-1
d_gene: .
v_gene: TRBV4-1
abundance: once
CDR3nt: TGCGCCAGCAGCCAAGAAGGGCTGTCTGACCCGTTTGGCCAGTTCTTC
CDR3aa: CASSQEGLSDPFGQFF

j_gene: TRBJ2-7
d_gene: .
v_gene: TRBV4-1
abundance: once
CDR3nt: TGCGCCAGCAGCCAAGCACGTGCACCGAACTACGAGCAGTACTTC
CDR3aa: CASSQARAPNYEQYF

j_gene: TRBJ2-2
d_gene: .
v_gene: TRBV5-4
abundance: few
CDR3nt: TGTGCCAGCAGCTTGCATGGCTACGCGAACACCGGGGAGCTGTTTTTT
CDR3aa: CASSLHGYANTGELFF

j_gene: TRBJ2-3
d_gene: .
v_gene: TRBV12-5
abundance: .
CDR3nt: TGTGCTTCCCGCGGGTTCTTCACAGATACGCAGTATTTT
CDR3aa: CASRGFFTDTQYF

j_gene: TRBJ1-5
d_gene: .
v_gene: TRBV28
abundance: .
CDR3nt: TGTGCCAGCAGTTTATTGCACCTCTATAGCAATCAGCCCCAGCATTTT
CDR3aa: CASSLLHLYSNQPQHF

j_gene: TRBJ1-6
d_gene: .
v_gene: TRBV4-1
abundance: .
CDR3nt: TGCGCCAGCAGCCTGGGCCAACAGAATAATTCACCCCTCCACTTT
CDR3aa: CASSLGQQNNSPLHF

j_gene: TRBJ1-2
d_gene: TRBD1
v_gene: TRBV9
abundance: few
CDR3nt: TGTGCCAGCAGCGTAGCACGACAGGGCTATGGCTACACCTTC
CDR3aa: CASSVARQGYGYTF

j_gene: TRBJ2-7
d_gene: .
v_gene: TRBV5-1
abundance: .
CDR3nt: TGCGCCAGCAGCTTGGCCGACATTTCCTACGAGCAGTACTTC
CDR3aa: CASSLADISYEQYF

j_gene: TRBJ1-1
d_gene: .
v_gene: TRBV5-1
abundance: .
CDR3nt: TGCGCCAGCAGCCATTATGACAGTCTGAACACTGAAGCTTTCTTT
CDR3aa: CASSHYDSLNTEAFF

j_gene: TRBJ2-3
d_gene: .
v_gene: TRBV6-5
abundance: .
CDR3nt: TGTGCCAGTACCCCGGGAGAGGGGCCCACAGATACGCAGTATTTT
CDR3aa: CASTPGEGPTDTQYF

j_gene: TRBJ1-2
d_gene: .
v_gene: TRBV11-2
abundance: .
CDR3nt: TGTGCCAGCAGCTTAGTAAACCCAGGGAATGGCTACACCTTC
CDR3aa: CASSLVNPGNGYTF

j_gene: TRBJ2-7
d_gene: TRBD1
v_gene: TRBV18
abundance: .
CDR3nt: TGTGCCAGCTCGATTTCTCGAGAGCAAGGGACAGGGGGACTTTACGAGCAGTACTTC
CDR3aa: CASSISREQGTGGLYEQYF

j_gene: TRBJ1-2
d_gene: .
v_gene: TRBV6-5
abundance: .
CDR3nt: TGTGCCAGCAGTCCGAGCCGGCAGGCTAACTATGGCTACACCTTC
CDR3aa: CASSPSRQANYGYTF

j_gene: TRBJ1-5
d_gene: .
v_gene: TRBV11-2
abundance: .
CDR3nt: TGTGCCAGCAGCTTAGATTTGGGGGGAGGGGGTAGCAATCAGCCCCAGCATTTT
CDR3aa: CASSLDLGGGGSNQPQHF

j_gene: TRBJ2-7
d_gene: .
v_gene: TRBV19
abundance: few
CDR3nt: TGTGCCAGTAGTATTAGTGACCCCTCCTACGAGCAGTACTTC
CDR3aa: CASSISDPSYEQYF

j_gene: TRBJ1-3
d_gene: .
v_gene: TRBV27
abundance: .
CDR3nt: TGTGCCAGCAGCAACAGGGCTGGAAACACCATATATTTT
CDR3aa: CASSNRAGNTIYF

j_gene: TRBJ1-1
d_gene: .
v_gene: TRBV2
abundance: .
CDR3nt: TGTGCCAGCACCGAATGGGGGGGTGGGAACACTGAAGCTTTCTTT
CDR3aa: CASTEWGGGNTEAFF

j_gene: TRBJ2-7
d_gene: TRBD1
v_gene: TRBV5-1
abundance: .
CDR3nt: TGCGCCAGCAGCGTGGAGGACGGGACAGGGCTCTACGAGCAGTACTTC
CDR3aa: CASSVEDGTGLYEQYF

j_gene: TRBJ1-5
d_gene: .
v_gene: TRBV27
abundance: once
CDR3nt: TGTGCCAGCAGTCCCCGGGGGAGCTCGGGCAATCAGCCCCAGCATTTT
CDR3aa: CASSPRGSSGNQPQHF

j_gene: TRBJ1-3
d_gene: TRBD1
v_gene: TRBV6-5
abundance: .
CDR3nt: TGTGCCAGCAGGGACAGGGATTCCTCTGGAAACACCATATATTTT
CDR3aa: CASRDRDSSGNTIYF

j_gene: TRBJ2-7
d_gene: TRBD2
v_gene: TRBV6-5
abundance: .
CDR3nt: TGTGCCAGCAGCCCGACTAGCGGGAGATCCTACGAGCAGTACTTC
CDR3aa: CASSPTSGRSYEQYF

j_gene: TRBJ1-2
d_gene: .
v_gene: TRBV6-6
abundance: .
CDR3nt: TGTGCCAGCAGCAGCCCTGAATCCTATGGCTACACCTTC
CDR3aa: CASSSPESYGYTF

j_gene: TRBJ2-1
d_gene: TRBD2
v_gene: TRBV4-1
abundance: .
CDR3nt: TGCGCCAGCAGCCAAGTACTAGCGGAAAACAATGAGCAGTTCTTC
CDR3aa: CASSQVLAENNEQFF

j_gene: TRBJ2-7
d_gene: .
v_gene: TRBV3-1/TRBV3-2
abundance: .
CDR3nt: TGTGCCAGCAGCCAAGAAGGGGGGGGAAACGAGCAGTACTTC
CDR3aa: CASSQEGGGNEQYF

j_gene: TRBJ1-5
d_gene: .
v_gene: TRBV27
abundance: once
CDR3nt: TGTGCCAGCAGTTTATCGTACAGTCAGCCCCAGCATTTT
CDR3aa: CASSLSYSQPQHF

j_gene: TRBJ2-1
d_gene: .
v_gene: TRBV11-2
abundance: once
CDR3nt: TGTGCCAGCAGCTTTTTGTCGGGTGGCAATGAGCAGTTCTTC
CDR3aa: CASSFLSGGNEQFF

j_gene: TRBJ2-5
d_gene: .
v_gene: TRBV30
abundance: .
CDR3nt: TGTGCCTGGAGTGGGGCGGGCGAGACCCAGTACTTC
CDR3aa: CAWSGAGETQYF

j_gene: TRBJ2-3
d_gene: TRBD2
v_gene: TRBV6-4
abundance: few
CDR3nt: TGTGCCAGCAGTCCACTAGCGGGAGCGGGGGATACGCAGTATTTT
CDR3aa: CASSPLAGAGDTQYF

j_gene: TRBJ1-5
d_gene: .
v_gene: TRBV7-9
abundance: .
CDR3nt: TGTGCCAGCAGCTACACAGATGGAGGCCAGCATTTT
CDR3aa: CASSYTDGGQHF

j_gene: TRBJ1-5
d_gene: .
v_gene: TRBV19
abundance: .
CDR3nt: TGTGCCAGTAGTCACACTTCACAAGGCGAGCAGCCCCAGCATTTT
CDR3aa: CASSHTSQGEQPQHF

j_gene: TRBJ2-2
d_gene: .
v_gene: TRBV12-3/TRBV12-4
abundance: few
CDR3nt: TGTGCCAGCCGAAGTACCGGGGAGCTGTTTTTT
CDR3aa: CASRSTGELFF

j_gene: TRBJ2-5
d_gene: TRBD2
v_gene: TRBV6-1
abundance: .
CDR3nt: TGTGCCAGCAGTGAAGTGGGGGGGCAAGAGACCCAGTACTTC
CDR3aa: CASSEVGGQETQYF

j_gene: TRBJ1-5
d_gene: .
v_gene: TRBV5-1
abundance: .
CDR3nt: TGCGCCAGCAGCTTGGGGGGGCTCAATCAGCCCCAGCATTTT
CDR3aa: CASSLGGLNQPQHF

j_gene: TRBJ2-1
d_gene: TRBD2
v_gene: TRBV13
abundance: .
CDR3nt: TGTGCCAGCAGCTCGAAAACCGGGACTAGCGGGAGAGGTCGAATATACAATGAGCAGTTCTTC
CDR3aa: CASSSKTGTSGRGRIYNEQFF

j_gene: TRBJ1-3
d_gene: .
v_gene: TRBV6-1
abundance: few
CDR3nt: TGTGCCAGCAGTGAGGGACTGGGAAACACCATATATTTT
CDR3aa: CASSEGLGNTIYF

j_gene: TRBJ1-2
d_gene: .
v_gene: TRBV27
abundance: .
CDR3nt: TGTGCCAGCAGTTTATCGGCGGGAAATGGCTACACCTTC
CDR3aa: CASSLSAGNGYTF

j_gene: TRBJ1-5
d_gene: .
v_gene: TRBV28
abundance: .
CDR3nt: TGTGCCAGCAGTTTATCAGGGAATCAGCCCCAGCATTTT
CDR3aa: CASSLSGNQPQHF

j_gene: TRBJ1-2
d_gene: .
v_gene: TRBV7-9
abundance: .
CDR3nt: TGTGCCACCATGGACCTTGACAGTCCCTATGGCTACACCTTC
CDR3aa: CATMDLDSPYGYTF

j_gene: TRBJ1-6
d_gene: TRBD1
v_gene: TRBV27
abundance: .
CDR3nt: TGTGCCAGCAGTTTATCGTCTTACAGGGGGCCAAATTCACCCCTCCACTTT
CDR3aa: CASSLSSYRGPNSPLHF

j_gene: TRBJ2-7
d_gene: TRBD2
v_gene: TRBV28
abundance: .
CDR3nt: TGTGCCAGCAGTTCCCCGACTAGCGGGAGGGCTATACAGCAGTACTTC
CDR3aa: CASSSPTSGRAIQQYF